Each of the 29 T cell receptor beta chains below was sequenced from the same sample in a study of naive and memory T cell subsets. The library had UMIs added by 3' ligation of an oligonucleotide to TCR cDNA. The SP2 primer and nested alpha and beta constant region primers amplified ligated cDNA in four rounds. Each CDR3 protein is one row after TCRdb ran MiXCR on the 5' RACE reads. The table shows roughly 48,000 distinct CDR3 sequences, with roughly 4.7% occurring only once. These receptors all come from a female donor in good health.

The table lists this clonotype with many counts. This chain uses TRBV4-1 with TRBJ2-1; 12 positions agree with TRBD2. The CDR3 contains 14 residues. V trimming: 4 bases; J trimming: 9 bases; junction bases outside the gene matches: 4. Germline values: CDR1 MGHRA, CDR2 YSYEKL. DNA of the CDR3: TGCGCCAGCAGCCGACTAGCGGGAGCGGGTGAGCAGTTCTTC. It is translated as CASSRLAGAGEQFF.

This clonotype was seen many times. The chain links TRBV20-1 to TRBJ2-3; 12 bases line up with TRBD2. Germline CDR1 and CDR2: DFQATT and SNEGSKA (reference sequence). V lost 5 bases, J lost 4 bases, and 16 bases stayed unmatched. This CDR3 is 18 amino acids long. As DNA, the CDR3 is TGCAGTGCTCCGCGAAAGACTAGCGGGAGAGTAGGGTCAGATACGCAGTATTTT. Encoded protein: CSAPRKTSGRVGSDTQYF.

This clonotype was observed at least ten times. This sequence joins TRBV3-1 and TRBJ2-1; D not resolved. V lost 1 base, J lost 5 bases, and 12 bases lay in between. The CDR3 spans 15 residues. Germline loops: CDR1 LGHDT, CDR2 YNNKEL (reference sequence). CDR3 bases: TGTGCCAGCAGCCAAGTTCGGCAACTAAACAATGAGCAGTTCTTC. Amino acids: CASSQVRQLNNEQFF.

This clonotype has ten or more counts. The chain uses TRBV28 and TRBJ2-5; 7 bases are a match to TRBD1. The CDR3 runs to 16 residues. J lost 1 base, V lost 2 bases, and 7 bases had no gene match. CDR1 is MDHEN and CDR2 is SYDVKM in the germline V gene. The CDR3 sequence: CASSLGTSGGQETQYF. The CDR3 DNA follows: TGTGCCAGCAGTTTAGGGACGTCAGGGGGCCAAGAGACCCAGTACTTC.

This clonotype was recorded many times. DNA of the CDR3: TGCAGTTCCCTGGTGAAATCGGGACCCATCTACAATGAGCAGTTCTTC. It is translated as CSSLVKSGPIYNEQFF. This sequence joins TRBV20-1 and TRBJ2-1; D tentatively fits TRBD1 or TRBD2 (5 bases each). Germline CDR1 is DFQATT and CDR2 is SNEGSKA (reference sequence). CDR3 length: 16 residues. V lost 8 bases and J lost 3, with 23 bases in between.

This clonotype turned up a few times. The chain combines TRBV20-1 with TRBJ2-2, with TRBD2 matching over 7 bases. This CDR3 is built from 18 residues. Germline V lookup: CDR1 DFQATT, CDR2 SNEGSKA (reference sequence). Trimming at V came to 0 bases and at J to 2 bases, leaving 12 bases not matched to a gene. CDR3 amino acids: CSARDILAALLNTGELFF. The CDR3, as DNA: TGCAGTGCTAGAGACATCCTAGCGGCCCTACTCAACACCGGGGAGCTGTTTTTT.

This clonotype has at least ten counts. This rearrangement joins TRBV28 to TRBJ2-2; perhaps TRBD2 as D (5 bases). Germline V gene sequence: CDR1 MDHEN, CDR2 SYDVKM. This CDR3 is 16 amino acids long. The V end was cut by 2 bases, the J end by 7 bases, with 17 bases between. As DNA, the CDR3 is TGTGCCAGCAGTTTAAGGTCTCCCGGGAAAGTCGGGGAGCTGTTTTTT. Encoded protein: CASSLRSPGKVGELFF.

This clonotype has a count of ten or more. The genes are TRBV11-2 and TRBJ2-2; unclear D gene. V was pared by 1 base and J by 0 bases, with 6 bases between. The CDR3 has 15 residues. Per the germline V gene, CDR1 is SGHAT and CDR2 is FQNNGV. The CDR3 region is CASSLGHSNTGELFF. CDR3 coding DNA: TGTGCCAGCAGCTTAGGACACTCGAACACCGGGGAGCTGTTTTTT.

A few counts support this clonotype. This chain joins TRBV28 and TRBJ2-2; 7 positions agree with TRBD1. The CDR3 has 14 amino acids. Germline CDR1 reads MDHEN; CDR2 reads SYDVKM. Trimming took 6 bases from V and 5 from J; bases not matched to a gene: 6. The CDR3 DNA reads as TGTGCCAGCAGCATAGGGGGCCGGACCGGGGAGCTGTTTTTT. Its translation is CASSIGGRTGELFF.

This clonotype was counted ten times or more. The chain combines TRBV3-1 with TRBJ1-5, with D unresolved. CDR1 LGHDT and CDR2 YNNKEL come from the germline V gene (reference sequence). Between the trimmed V and J ends, which lost 6 bases and 4 bases, there was a span of 16 bases. The CDR3 has 15 residues. The CDR3 nucleotides are TGTGCCAGCAGTGGTTCGCAGGACCGTAATCAGCCCCAGCATTTT. Protein sequence: CASSGSQDRNQPQHF.

There are many counts of this clonotype. The V and J genes are TRBV11-2 and TRBJ1-5, with D possibly matching TRBD1 (5 bases). Germline lookup yields CDR1 SGHAT and CDR2 FQNNGV. The CDR3 totals 14 residues. Trimming cost V 4 bases and J 0 bases, with 7 bases left between them. The CDR3 reads CASSSTASNQPQHF. The CDR3 nucleotides are TGTGCCAGCAGCTCGACAGCTAGCAATCAGCCCCAGCATTTT.

J is TRBJ2-3 and V is TRBV6-1; D unclear. V lost 4 bases and J lost 0, with 14 bases in between. The CDR3 contains 16 residues. From germline, CDR1 is MNHNS and CDR2 SASEGT. The CDR3 DNA is TGTGCCAGCAGTGGACATGTAGGGTCGAGCACAGATACGCAGTATTTT. It encodes CASSGHVGSSTDTQYF.

This clonotype was counted at least ten times. The chain links TRBV28 to TRBJ2-1, with TRBD2 matching over 13 bases. J lost 2 bases, V lost 3 bases, and 10 bases had no gene match. The CDR3 covers 19 residues. The germline CDR1 and CDR2 sequences are MDHEN and SYDVKM. DNA for the CDR3: TGTGCCAGCAGTTTCACCCACCCCGGGACTAGCGGGACCTACAATGAGCAGTTCTTC. Protein sequence: CASSFTHPGTSGTYNEQFF.

This clonotype was recorded many times. The chain joins TRBV27 to TRBJ2-7, with 11 bases lining up with TRBD2. Germline CDR1 and CDR2: MNHEY and SMNVEV (reference sequence). The CDR3 sequence is 16 residues long. Trimming removed 1 base from V and 1 base from J; junction bases left unmatched: 3. CDR3 coding DNA: TGTGCCAGCAGTTTATTGGCTAGCGGGAGGTCCTACGAGCAGTACTTC. Translating gives CASSLLASGRSYEQYF.

Many counts were recorded for this clonotype. The V gene is TRBV28, the J gene TRBJ2-1; 14 nucleotides match TRBD2. The germline V gene has CDR1 MDHEN and CDR2 SYDVKM. J gave up 8 bases and V 3 bases, and 12 bases lay outside the gene matches. This CDR3 is built from 18 residues. The CDR3 coding sequence is TGTGCCAGCAGTTTCCCCCCCGGGACTAGCGGGAGAAACGATGAGCAGTTCTTC. Its translation is CASSFPPGTSGRNDEQFF.

This clonotype occurred many times. The chain recombines TRBV5-1 with TRBJ1-5; a weak D match, TRBD1 (5 bases). CDR3 length: 15 residues. The germline V gene encodes CDR1 SGHRS and CDR2 YFSETQ. V was shortened by 4 bases and J by 0 bases, with 11 bases between the two germline ends. CDR3 sequence: CASSVDSYSNQPQHF. The CDR3 region has the DNA TGCGCCAGCAGCGTCGACAGTTATAGCAATCAGCCCCAGCATTTT. Using reference TRBV5-1 and TRBJ1-5 for the parts outside the CDR3, the full variable domain is KAGVTQTPRYLIKTRGQQVTLSCSPISGHRSVSWYQQTPGQGLQFLFEYFSETQRNKGNFPGRFSGRQFSNSRSEMNVSTLELGDSALYLCASSVDSYSNQPQHFGDGTRLSIL.

This clonotype was detected only a few times. This may be a read error: a much more frequent sequence differs by one nucleotide. The chain has TRBV29-1 and TRBJ2-3, with D unresolved. The CDR3 is 15 residues long. Trimming pared 8 bases from V and 1 base from J, leaving 19 bases between. Germline V CDR1 and CDR2: SQVTM, ANQGSEA. CDR3: CSTPSSAWGTDTQYF. CDR3 DNA sequence: TGCAGCACCCCCTCTTCGGCCTGGGGCACAGATACGCAGTATTTT.

This clonotype was recorded a few times. The chain has TRBV5-4 and TRBJ1-1; 9 bases map to TRBD1. The CDR3 sequence is 16 residues long. Germline values: CDR1 SGHNT, CDR2 YYREEE (reference sequence). J was trimmed by 0 bases and V by 4 bases; bases with no gene match: 7. CDR3 sequence reads: CASSLGQGTLNTEAFF. The CDR3, as DNA: TGTGCCAGCAGCCTCGGACAGGGGACCTTGAACACTGAAGCTTTCTTT.

V is TRBV19 and J is TRBJ1-5; D is unresolved. CDR1 is LNHDA, CDR2 SQIVND, per germline (reference sequence). V lost 4 bases and J lost 3, with 16 bases in between. The CDR3 sequence is 16 residues long. The CDR3 DNA follows: TGTGCCAGTAGTAAAGCCCCCAGCGGCAACAATCAGCCCCAGCATTTT. Amino acids: CASSKAPSGNNQPQHF. Full variable domain (outside the CDR3, taken from reference TRBV19 and TRBJ1-5): DGGITQSPKYLFRKEGQNVTLSCEQNLNHDAMYWYRQDPGQGLRLIYYSQIVNDFQKGDIAEGYSVSREKKESFPLTVTSAQKNPTAFYLCASSKAPSGNNQPQHFGDGTRLSIL.

This clonotype came up many times. The V call is TRBV12-3 or TRBV12-4, the J call TRBJ2-3; perhaps TRBD1 as D (5 bases). The ends were cut back, 7 bases at V and 1 base at J, with 15 bases in the middle. CDR3 length equals 15 residues. DNA for the CDR3: TGTGCCAGCACCCAGACTGGGGCTGGCACAGATACGCAGTATTTT. It is translated as CASTQTGAGTDTQYF.

This clonotype showed up many times. This sequence joins TRBV11-3 and TRBJ1-2; D perhaps matches TRBD1 (6 bases). V shed 2 bases and J shed 6 bases, with 7 bases lying between them. The CDR3 is 12 amino acids. The germline CDR1 and CDR2 sequences are SGHNT and YENEEA. CDR3 bases: TGTGCCAGCAGCTTAAGGGGGAATGGCTACACCTTC. It translates to CASSLRGNGYTF. The variable domain in full, with the rest retrieved from reference TRBV11-3 and TRBJ1-2, is EAGVVQSPRYKIIEKKQPVAFWCNPISGHNTLYWYLQNLGQGPELLIRYENEEAVDDSQLPKDRFSAERLKGVDSTLKIQPAELGDSAVYLCASSLRGNGYTFGSGTRLTVV.

This clonotype appeared many times. V usage is TRBV27 and J usage is TRBJ2-2, with a tentative D call TRBD2 (5 bases). Trimming left V 4 bases short and J 8 bases short, with 11 bases between. CDR3 length: 13 amino acids. Germline-derived CDR1 and CDR2 are MNHEY and SMNVEV (reference sequence). CDR3 amino acids: CASSSYTRGELFF. In DNA form, the CDR3 reads TGTGCCAGCAGTTCTTATACTAGGGGGGAGCTGTTTTTT.

This clonotype was counted many times. The chain is built from TRBV20-1 and TRBJ1-2, with no clear D. Germline V CDR1 and CDR2: DFQATT, SNEGSKA (reference sequence). V lost 2 bases and J 7 bases, leaving 11 bases between the germline ends. The CDR3 has 12 amino acids. The CDR3 loop reads CSARLVSGGYTF. The CDR3 DNA sequence: TGCAGTGCTAGATTGGTCAGTGGTGGCTACACCTTC.

This clonotype was recorded many times. This chain connects TRBV19 to TRBJ2-1; 7 bases match TRBD1. V trimming: 4 bases; J trimming: 9 bases; junction bases outside the gene matches: 9. There are 14 residues in the CDR3. Germline V gene data show CDR1 as LNHDA and CDR2 as SQIVND (reference sequence). The CDR3 nucleotides read TGTGCCAGTAGTAAGGCAGGGGGTACTGGTGAGCAGTTCTTC. It translates to CASSKAGGTGEQFF.

As concerns this clonotype: This clone may be a read error of a much larger clone one base away. This chain uses TRBV15 with TRBJ1-1, with D hard to call. CDR1 is LNHNV, CDR2 YYDKDF, per germline (reference sequence). CDR3 length: 14 amino acids. CDR3 region: CATSSVDTNTEASF. The CDR3 DNA sequence: TGTGCCACCAGCAGTGTTGACACGAACACTGAAGCTTCCTTT.

This clonotype occurred many times. The rearrangement joins TRBV12-5 to TRBJ2-1; 9 bases fit TRBD2. Trimming removed 0 bases from V and 9 bases from J; junction bases left unmatched: 6. Germline-derived CDR1 and CDR2 are LGHNT and FRNRAP. This CDR3 spans 15 amino acids. This chain's CDR3 is CASGLVISGRVEQFF. DNA for the CDR3: TGTGCTAGTGGTTTGGTCATTAGCGGGAGAGTTGAGCAGTTCTTC. Supplemented by reference TRBV12-5 and TRBJ2-1, the full variable domain reads DARVTQTPRHKVTEMGQEVTMRCQPILGHNTVFWYRQTMMQGLELLAYFRNRAPLDDSGMPKDRFSAEMPDATLATLKIQPSEPRDSAVYFCASGLVISGRVEQFFGPGTRLTVL.

This clonotype was found many times. In DNA, the CDR3 is TGTGCCAGCAGCCCAAGTCCCCTTAGCACAGATACGCAGTATTTT. Translation: CASSPSPLSTDTQYF. The chain combines TRBV7-2 with TRBJ2-3; D is ambiguous. This CDR3 contains 15 residues. The germline V gene has CDR1 SGHTA and CDR2 FQGNSA. Trimming shortened V by 5 bases and J by 0 bases, and 12 bases separated the two germline ends.

This clonotype was observed at least ten times. The chain carries TRBV20-1 and TRBJ1-6; D not certain. Germline loops: CDR1 DFQATT, CDR2 SNEGSKA (reference sequence). The CDR3 is made up of 16 amino acids. The V and J ends lost 3 bases and 0 bases respectively, with 12 bases between them. The CDR3, as DNA: TGCAGTGCTAGTCCTACGGGGTTCTCCTATAATTCACCCCTCCACTTT. As protein: CSASPTGFSYNSPLHF.

This clonotype was seen many times. This chain joins TRBV9 and TRBJ2-6; D uncertain. Trimming cost V 4 bases and J 0 bases, with 8 bases left between them. The CDR3 is made up of 15 amino acids. Germline lookup yields CDR1 SGDLS and CDR2 YYNGEE. CDR3: CASSIDVSGANVLTF. CDR3 nucleotide sequence: TGTGCCAGCAGCATCGACGTCTCTGGGGCCAACGTCCTGACTTTC.